This is a list of T cell receptor beta chains from one sample in a study of blood T cell repertoires in COVID-19. The method was immunoSEQ multiplex PCR; TCRdb's version includes in-frame clones alone and lacks a portion of them. The table has about 200,000 clones, roughly four fifths seen once; the top ten hold around 4.6%. The sequenced material came from PBMCs or T cells enriched from blood (not recorded which). These receptors all come from a woman aged 45 to 65 who had been exposed to COVID-19. Both conserved end residues are part of each CDR3. Each record gives: D gene, V gene, J gene, clone size, CDR3 length, CDR3 DNA, CDR3 protein. A D gene is named only where the DNA matches it firmly. Not every row has a clone size; where given, it reads once, few, many or a size class.

D: TRBD2; V: TRBV9; J: TRBJ2-5; size: .; length: 15; DNA: TGTGCCAGCAGCGCCGGGACTAGCGGAGAAGAGACCCAGTACTTC; CDR3: CASSAGTSGEETQYF
D: .; V: TRBV4-2; J: TRBJ1-5; size: .; length: 15; DNA: TGTGCCAGCAGCCAGACAGGAGTTAGCAATCAGCCCCAGCATTTT; CDR3: CASSQTGVSNQPQHF
D: .; V: TRBV2; J: TRBJ1-4; size: .; length: 15; DNA: TGTGCCAGCCTAATTCAAGGGGGGGTTGGGGAAAAACTGTTTTTT; CDR3: CASLIQGGVGEKLFF
D: .; V: TRBV19; J: TRBJ2-1; size: .; length: 16; DNA: TGTGCCAGTAGTATATCGGAAGGAGGGGGGGTTAGTGAGCAGTTCTTC; CDR3: CASSISEGGGVSEQFF
D: .; V: TRBV11-3; J: TRBJ2-1; size: once; length: 13; DNA: TGTGCCAGCAGCTTTGGGCCCCAATATGAGCAGTTCTTC; CDR3: CASSFGPQYEQFF
D: TRBD1; V: TRBV5-1; J: TRBJ2-1; size: .; length: 15; DNA: TGCGCCAGCAGCCCATCGACAGGGACCTACAATGAGCAGTTCTTC; CDR3: CASSPSTGTYNEQFF
D: TRBD2; V: TRBV7-8; J: TRBJ2-5; size: .; length: 15; DNA: TGTGCCAGCAGCTCGCCACTAGCGCTCCAAGAGACCCAGTACTTC; CDR3: CASSSPLALQETQYF
D: .; V: TRBV15; J: TRBJ1-5; size: once; length: 15; DNA: TGTGCCACCAGCAGCGTATCGGCCACAGGGAAGCCCCAGCATTTT; CDR3: CATSSVSATGKPQHF
D: TRBD1; V: TRBV6-5; J: TRBJ1-1; size: .; length: 12; DNA: TGTGCCAGCAGTTCCAACAGGGGTGGAGCTTTCTTT; CDR3: CASSSNRGGAFF
D: TRBD2; V: TRBV7-2; J: TRBJ2-3; size: .; length: 14; DNA: TGTGCCAGCAGCTCGACTAGCGGGACAGATACGCAGTATTTT; CDR3: CASSSTSGTDTQYF
D: TRBD1; V: TRBV7-9; J: TRBJ1-1; size: .; length: 16; DNA: TGTGCCAGCAGCCCCGGACAGGGGAGGGTGTTCCCTGAAGCTTTCTTT; CDR3: CASSPGQGRVFPEAFF
D: TRBD1; V: TRBV27; J: TRBJ2-1; size: .; length: 17; DNA: TGTGCTGTCCGGGACAGGGGGCTCTCAAGCTCCTACAATGAGCAGTTCTTC; CDR3: CAVRDRGLSSSYNEQFF
D: TRBD2; V: TRBV7-3; J: TRBJ2-1; size: .; length: 14; DNA: TGTGCCAGCAGCCTCCGAGTGGGACTAAATGAGCAGTTCTTC; CDR3: CASSLRVGLNEQFF
D: .; V: TRBV12-3/TRBV12-4; J: TRBJ1-1; size: once; length: 13; DNA: TGTGCCAGCACCTGGGGGGGGAACACTGAAGCTTTCTTT; CDR3: CASTWGGNTEAFF
D: TRBD1; V: TRBV7-9; J: TRBJ2-7; size: .; length: 18; DNA: TGTGCCAGCAGCTTACCGGGACAGGGGGAGGGCAGCTCCTACGAGCAGTACTTC; CDR3: CASSLPGQGEGSSYEQYF
D: TRBD2; V: TRBV2; J: TRBJ2-5; size: .; length: 15; DNA: TGTGCCAGCAGGAATGGGACTAGCGGGGGAAAGACCCAGTACTTC; CDR3: CASRNGTSGGKTQYF
D: TRBD2; V: TRBV5-1; J: TRBJ2-2; size: .; length: 16; DNA: TGCGCCAGCAGCTTTGGCGCGGGGGGCGGCACCGGGGAGCTGTTTTTT; CDR3: CASSFGAGGGTGELFF
D: TRBD2; V: TRBV23-1; J: TRBJ2-1; size: .; length: 21; DNA: TGCGCCAGCAGTCAATCGCAGACTAGCGGGGGGGGGCCCGTTTGCTACAATGAGCAGTTCTTC; CDR3: CASSQSQTSGGGPVCYNEQFF
D: .; V: TRBV5-1; J: TRBJ1-6; size: .; length: 15; DNA: TGCGCCAGCAGCCGAAAGGACAGCTTTAATTCACCCCTCCACTTT; CDR3: CASSRKDSFNSPLHF
D: .; V: TRBV11-3; J: TRBJ1-2; size: once; length: 11; DNA: TGTGCCAGCAGCTTAGACAGGGGCGGCACCTTC; CDR3: CASSLDRGGTF
D: .; V: TRBV28; J: TRBJ1-1; size: .; length: 13; DNA: TGTGCCAGCAGTTTTGAGATGAACACTGAAGCTTTCTTT; CDR3: CASSFEMNTEAFF
D: TRBD1; V: TRBV28; J: TRBJ1-5; size: many; length: 15; DNA: TGTGCCAGCAGTTACAGGGGACATAGCAATCAGCCCCAGCATTTT; CDR3: CASSYRGHSNQPQHF
D: .; V: TRBV28; J: TRBJ1-5; size: .; length: 12; DNA: TGTGCCAGCAGTACCGGGGATCAGCCCCAGCATTTT; CDR3: CASSTGDQPQHF
D: .; V: TRBV19; J: TRBJ1-2; size: .; length: 14; DNA: TGTGCCAGTAGTATGATGGGGACTTACTATGGCTACACCTTC; CDR3: CASSMMGTYYGYTF
D: TRBD1; V: TRBV6-5; J: TRBJ1-4; size: .; length: 14; DNA: TGTGCCAGCAGCTCCGGGACAGGGATATCGAAACTGTTTTTT; CDR3: CASSSGTGISKLFF
D: .; V: TRBV5-1; J: TRBJ2-3; size: .; length: 16; DNA: TGCGCCAGCAGCTTGGGTAGGGGCACTAGCACAGATACGCAGTATTTT; CDR3: CASSLGRGTSTDTQYF
D: .; V: TRBV7-2; J: TRBJ2-1; size: many; length: 16; DNA: TGTGCCAGCAGCTTAAGAGGATTACAATCCTACAATGAGCAGTTCTTC; CDR3: CASSLRGLQSYNEQFF
D: .; V: TRBV5-1; J: TRBJ1-1; size: .; length: 15; DNA: TGCGCCAGCAGCATAGCCACGGTCGGGAACACTGAAGCTTTCTTT; CDR3: CASSIATVGNTEAFF
D: TRBD1; V: TRBV5-5; J: TRBJ1-5; size: .; length: 14; DNA: TGTGCCAGCAGCCTGGGACAGGGCGGTCAGCCCCAGCATTTT; CDR3: CASSLGQGGQPQHF
D: TRBD1; V: TRBV11-3; J: TRBJ1-1; size: .; length: 14; DNA: TGTGCCAGCAGCTCGTCCACCCGGGACAGTGAAGCTTTCTTT; CDR3: CASSSSTRDSEAFF
D: TRBD2; V: TRBV3-1/TRBV3-2; J: TRBJ2-1; size: .; length: 20; DNA: TGTGCCAGCAGTCCCGGACTAGCGGGGGGGCCTAGGAGCTCCTACAATGAGCAGTTCTTC; CDR3: CASSPGLAGGPRSSYNEQFF
D: .; V: TRBV6-6; J: TRBJ1-2; size: few; length: 13; DNA: TGTGCCAGCAGTTACGTCTTGTCTTATGGCTACACCTTC; CDR3: CASSYVLSYGYTF
D: TRBD1; V: TRBV7-8; J: TRBJ1-1; size: once; length: 13; DNA: TGTGCCAGCAGCTTAGCGCAGGGGGTCGGTGCTTTCTTT; CDR3: CASSLAQGVGAFF
D: .; V: TRBV10-3; J: TRBJ1-6; size: .; length: 15; DNA: TGTGCCATCACCCCGTTCGTATCCTATAATTCACCCCTCCACTTT; CDR3: CAITPFVSYNSPLHF
D: TRBD2; V: TRBV7-9; J: TRBJ2-7; size: .; length: 16; DNA: TGTGCCAGCAGCTTACCCCAAGCGGGGGGGCCGAAAGAGCAGTACTTC; CDR3: CASSLPQAGGPKEQYF
D: TRBD1; V: TRBV13; J: TRBJ2-6; size: .; length: 19; DNA: TGTGCCAGCAGCTCGTTTCTCCGGGACAGGGGAGCTGGGGCCAACGTCCTGACTTTC; CDR3: CASSSFLRDRGAGANVLTF
D: .; V: TRBV29-1; J: TRBJ2-3; size: .; length: 12; DNA: TGCAGCGTTGTGCCTAGCCCAGATACGCAGTATTTT; CDR3: CSVVPSPDTQYF
D: .; V: TRBV29-1; J: TRBJ1-2; size: .; length: 12; DNA: TGCAGCGTTGAAGGTTCTAAGGAGGGCTACACCTTC; CDR3: CSVEGSKEGYTF
D: .; V: TRBV29-1; J: TRBJ1-1; size: .; length: 15; DNA: TGCAGCGTTGTGGGCCGGGGGTTAGCCGGAAGTGAAGCTTTCTTT; CDR3: CSVVGRGLAGSEAFF
D: .; V: TRBV6-2/TRBV6-3; J: TRBJ2-2; size: few; length: 15; DNA: TGTGCCAGCAGTTATCGGCAGGGTACCACCGGGGAGCTGTTTTTT; CDR3: CASSYRQGTTGELFF
D: .; V: TRBV7-8; J: TRBJ2-1; size: .; length: 11; DNA: TGTGCCAGCAGCCCCGACAGGGAGCAGTTCTTC; CDR3: CASSPDREQFF
D: .; V: TRBV10-3; J: TRBJ1-6; size: .; length: 16; DNA: TGTGCCATCAGTCGTTCCTCCGGAGGGTATATTTCACCCCTCCACTTT; CDR3: CAISRSSGGYISPLHF
D: TRBD1; V: TRBV15; J: TRBJ2-7; size: .; length: 15; DNA: TGTGCCACCAGCAGAGATCGGGCAGGGGGCTACGAGCAGTACTTC; CDR3: CATSRDRAGGYEQYF
D: .; V: TRBV18; J: TRBJ2-7; size: .; length: 13; DNA: TGTGCCAGCTCACGTTCAATTTCCTACGAGCAGTACTTC; CDR3: CASSRSISYEQYF
D: .; V: TRBV5-1; J: TRBJ1-1; size: many; length: 13; DNA: TGCGCCAGAGCCCCCTATTTGAACACTGAAGCTTTCTTT; CDR3: CARAPYLNTEAFF
D: TRBD1; V: TRBV5-4; J: TRBJ2-7; size: .; length: 15; DNA: TGTGCCAGCAGCTTGAGGCAGGGGGCTACCTACGAGCAGTACTTC; CDR3: CASSLRQGATYEQYF
D: TRBD1; V: TRBV5-6; J: TRBJ1-2; size: .; length: 17; DNA: TGTGCCAGCAGCTTATCGGGACAGGGGTTATCAGGCTATGGCTACACCTTC; CDR3: CASSLSGQGLSGYGYTF
D: .; V: TRBV12-3/TRBV12-4; J: TRBJ1-2; size: few; length: 12; DNA: TGTGCCAGCAGGCTGGGACATCGTGGCTACACCTTC; CDR3: CASRLGHRGYTF
D: .; V: TRBV28; J: TRBJ1-1; size: once; length: 14; DNA: TGTGCCAGCAGTTTAGAGGTTCGGGATAATCAAGCTTTCTTT; CDR3: CASSLEVRDNQAFF
D: TRBD1; V: TRBV5-6; J: TRBJ2-2; size: once; length: 15; DNA: TGTGCCAGCCGCCTGGACAGGGCTAACACCGGGGAGCTGTTTTTT; CDR3: CASRLDRANTGELFF
D: .; V: TRBV20-1; J: TRBJ2-5; size: .; length: 11; DNA: TGCAGTGCCTCTGGAGAGGAGACCCAGTACTTC; CDR3: CSASGEETQYF
D: TRBD2; V: TRBV27; J: TRBJ2-3; size: .; length: 15; DNA: TGTGCCAGCAGTTTCCGAGGGGACTACGGGATAGCGCAGTATTTT; CDR3: CASSFRGDYGIAQYF